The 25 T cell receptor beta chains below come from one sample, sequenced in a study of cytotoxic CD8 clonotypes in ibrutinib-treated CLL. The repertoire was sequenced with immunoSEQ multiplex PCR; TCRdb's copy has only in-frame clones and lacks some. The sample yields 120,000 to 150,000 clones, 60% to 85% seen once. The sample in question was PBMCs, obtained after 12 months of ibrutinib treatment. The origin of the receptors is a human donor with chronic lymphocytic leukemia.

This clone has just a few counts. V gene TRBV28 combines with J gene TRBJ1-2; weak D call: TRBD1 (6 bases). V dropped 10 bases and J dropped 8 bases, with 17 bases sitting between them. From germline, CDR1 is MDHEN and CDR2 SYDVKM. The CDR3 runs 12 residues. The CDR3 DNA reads TGTGCCAACGGGACACCAGGCGGGGGCTACACCTTC. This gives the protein CANGTPGGGYTF.

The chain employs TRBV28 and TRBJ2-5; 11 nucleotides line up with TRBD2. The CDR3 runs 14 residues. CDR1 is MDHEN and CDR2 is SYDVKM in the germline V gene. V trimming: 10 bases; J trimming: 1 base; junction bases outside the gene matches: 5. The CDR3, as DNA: TGTGCCACGGCTAGCGGGGGGAGCCAAGAGACCCAGTACTTC. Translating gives CATASGGSQETQYF. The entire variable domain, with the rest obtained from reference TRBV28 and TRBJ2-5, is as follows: DVKVTQSSRYLVKRTGEKVFLECVQDMDHENMFWYRQDPGLGLRLIYFSYDVKMKEKGDIPEGYSVSREKKERFSLILESASTNQTSMYLCATASGGSQETQYFGPGTRLLVL.

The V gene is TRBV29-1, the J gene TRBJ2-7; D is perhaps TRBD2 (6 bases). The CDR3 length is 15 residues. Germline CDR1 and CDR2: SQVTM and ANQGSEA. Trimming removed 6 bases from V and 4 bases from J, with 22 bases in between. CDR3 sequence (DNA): TGCAGCGTCATACTGCCGGGACTGACTTTATACGAGCAGTACTTC. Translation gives CSVILPGLTLYEQYF.

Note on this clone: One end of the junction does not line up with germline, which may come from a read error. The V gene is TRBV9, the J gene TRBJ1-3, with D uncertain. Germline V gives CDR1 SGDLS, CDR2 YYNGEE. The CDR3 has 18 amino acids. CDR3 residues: CASSVAGRRWETTEFLDF. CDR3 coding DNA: TGTGCCAGCAGCGTAGCTGGCCGACGCTGGGAAACCACAGAATTTTTGGATTTT.

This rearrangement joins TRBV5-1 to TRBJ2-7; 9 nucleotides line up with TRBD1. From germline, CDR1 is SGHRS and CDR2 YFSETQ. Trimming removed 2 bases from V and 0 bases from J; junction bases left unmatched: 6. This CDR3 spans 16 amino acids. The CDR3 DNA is TGCGCCAGCAGCTTCATGGGGACAGGGATCTCCTACGAGCAGTACTTC. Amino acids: CASSFMGTGISYEQYF.

In DNA form, the CDR3 reads TGTGCCAGCAGCTTAGGTGCCGGGACAGGTGTGTATTCACCCCTCCACTTT. This translates into CASSLGAGTGVYSPLHF. The chain couples TRBV13 to TRBJ1-6; the match to TRBD1 covers 8 bases. Looked up from germline, CDR1 is PRHDT and CDR2 is FYEKMQ (reference sequence). Germline trimming cut 0 bases from V and 8 bases from J; bases unmatched to any gene: 9. There are 17 residues in the CDR3.

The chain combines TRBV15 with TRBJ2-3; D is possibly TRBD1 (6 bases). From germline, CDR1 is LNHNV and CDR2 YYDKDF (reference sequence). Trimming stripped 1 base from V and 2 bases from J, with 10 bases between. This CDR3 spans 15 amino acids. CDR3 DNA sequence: TGTGCCACCAGCAGAGTAGGGGGAAACACAGATACGCAGTATTTT. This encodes CATSRVGGNTDTQYF.

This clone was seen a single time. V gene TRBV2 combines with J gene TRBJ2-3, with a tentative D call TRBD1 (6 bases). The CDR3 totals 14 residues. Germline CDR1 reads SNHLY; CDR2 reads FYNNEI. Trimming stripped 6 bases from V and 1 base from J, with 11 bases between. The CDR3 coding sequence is TGTGCCAGCAGACAGGGTAGGGGCACAGATACGCAGTATTTT. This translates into CASRQGRGTDTQYF.

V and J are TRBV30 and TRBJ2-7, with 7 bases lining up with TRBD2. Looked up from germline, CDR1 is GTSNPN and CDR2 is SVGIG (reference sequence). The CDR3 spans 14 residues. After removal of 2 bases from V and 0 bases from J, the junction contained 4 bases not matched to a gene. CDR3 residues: CAWSIAGSSYEQYF. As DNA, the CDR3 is TGTGCCTGGAGTATAGCGGGTAGCTCCTACGAGCAGTACTTC.

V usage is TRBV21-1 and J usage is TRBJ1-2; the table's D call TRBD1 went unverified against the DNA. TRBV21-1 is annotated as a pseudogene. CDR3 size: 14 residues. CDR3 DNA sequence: TGTGCCAGCAGCAAACCCGGACAGTTCTATGGCTACACCTTC. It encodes CASSKPGQFYGYTF.

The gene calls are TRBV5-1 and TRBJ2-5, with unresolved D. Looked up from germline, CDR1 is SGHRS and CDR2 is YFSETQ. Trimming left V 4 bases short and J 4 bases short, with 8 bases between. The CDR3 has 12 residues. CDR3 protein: CASSVPGETQYF. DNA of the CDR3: TGCGCCAGCAGCGTGCCGGGAGAGACCCAGTACTTC.

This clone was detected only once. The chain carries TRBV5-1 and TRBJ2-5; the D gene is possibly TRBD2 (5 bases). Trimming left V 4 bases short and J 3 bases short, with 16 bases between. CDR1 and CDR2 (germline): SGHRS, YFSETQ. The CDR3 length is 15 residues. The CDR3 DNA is TGCGCCAGCAGCATAAAAGGACTCAACAAAGAGACCCAGTACTTC. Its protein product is CASSIKGLNKETQYF. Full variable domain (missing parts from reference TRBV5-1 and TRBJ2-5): KAGVTQTPRYLIKTRGQQVTLSCSPISGHRSVSWYQQTPGQGLQFLFEYFSETQRNKGNFPGRFSGRQFSNSRSEMNVSTLELGDSALYLCASSIKGLNKETQYFGPGTRLLVL.

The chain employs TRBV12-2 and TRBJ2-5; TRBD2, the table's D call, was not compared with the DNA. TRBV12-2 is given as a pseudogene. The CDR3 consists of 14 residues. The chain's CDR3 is CARREGGEDETQYF. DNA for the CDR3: TGTGCAAGACGGGAGGGCGGGGAGGATGAGACCCAGTACTTC.

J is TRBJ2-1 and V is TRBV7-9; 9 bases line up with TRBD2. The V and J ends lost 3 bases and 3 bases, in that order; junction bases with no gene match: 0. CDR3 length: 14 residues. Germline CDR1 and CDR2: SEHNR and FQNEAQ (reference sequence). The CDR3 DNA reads TGTGCCAGCAGCTTGACTAGCGGCTACAATGAGCAGTTCTTC. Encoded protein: CASSLTSGYNEQFF.

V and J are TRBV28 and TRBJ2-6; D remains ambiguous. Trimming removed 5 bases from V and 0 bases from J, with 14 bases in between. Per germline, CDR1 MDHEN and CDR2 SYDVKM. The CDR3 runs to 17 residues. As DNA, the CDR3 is TGTGCCAGCAGTCCCACGACGCTCGCCTCTGGGGCCAACGTCCTGACTTTC. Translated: CASSPTTLASGANVLTF.

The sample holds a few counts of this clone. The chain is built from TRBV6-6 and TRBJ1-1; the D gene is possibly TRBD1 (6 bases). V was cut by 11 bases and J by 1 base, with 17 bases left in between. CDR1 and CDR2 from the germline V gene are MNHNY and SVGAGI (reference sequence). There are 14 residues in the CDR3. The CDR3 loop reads CASGSGGSNTEAFF. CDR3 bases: TGTGCCTCAGGTTCGGGGGGCTCGAACACTGAAGCTTTCTTT.

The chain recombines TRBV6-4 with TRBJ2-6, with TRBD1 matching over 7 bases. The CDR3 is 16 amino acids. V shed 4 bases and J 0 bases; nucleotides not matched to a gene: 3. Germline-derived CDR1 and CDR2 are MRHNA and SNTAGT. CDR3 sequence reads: CASSGGGSSGANVLTF. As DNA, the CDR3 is TGTGCCAGCAGTGGAGGGGGCTCCTCTGGGGCCAACGTCCTGACTTTC.

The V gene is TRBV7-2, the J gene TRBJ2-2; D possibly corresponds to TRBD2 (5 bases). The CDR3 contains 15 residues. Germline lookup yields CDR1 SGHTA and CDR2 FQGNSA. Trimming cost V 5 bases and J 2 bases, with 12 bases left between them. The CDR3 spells CASSPLGANTGELFF. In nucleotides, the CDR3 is TGTGCCAGCAGCCCCCTGGGAGCTAACACCGGGGAGCTGTTTTTT.

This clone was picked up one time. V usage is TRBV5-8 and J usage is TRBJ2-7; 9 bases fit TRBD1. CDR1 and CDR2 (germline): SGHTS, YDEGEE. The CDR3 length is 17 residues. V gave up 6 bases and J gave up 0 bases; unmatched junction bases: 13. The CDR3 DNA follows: TGTGCCAGCACCCTGGGGGTCCGGGACAGGGTCTCCTACGAGCAGTACTTC. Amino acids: CASTLGVRDRVSYEQYF.

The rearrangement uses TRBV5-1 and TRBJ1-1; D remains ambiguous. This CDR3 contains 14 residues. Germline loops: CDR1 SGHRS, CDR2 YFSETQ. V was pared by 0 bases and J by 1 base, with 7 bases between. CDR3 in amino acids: CASSLVGQNTEAFF. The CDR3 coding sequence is TGCGCCAGCAGCTTGGTTGGCCAGAACACTGAAGCTTTCTTT. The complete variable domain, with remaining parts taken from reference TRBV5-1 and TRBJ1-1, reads KAGVTQTPRYLIKTRGQQVTLSCSPISGHRSVSWYQQTPGQGLQFLFEYFSETQRNKGNFPGRFSGRQFSNSRSEMNVSTLELGDSALYLCASSLVGQNTEAFFGQGTRLTVV.

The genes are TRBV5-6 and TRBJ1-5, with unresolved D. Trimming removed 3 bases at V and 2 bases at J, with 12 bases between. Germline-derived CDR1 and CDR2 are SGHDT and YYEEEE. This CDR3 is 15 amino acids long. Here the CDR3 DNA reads TGTGCCAGCAGCTCTACATCGACTGGCAATCAGCCCCAGCATTTT. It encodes CASSSTSTGNQPQHF. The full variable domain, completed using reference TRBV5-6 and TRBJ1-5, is DAGVTQSPTHLIKTRGQQVTLRCSPKSGHDTVSWYQQALGQGPQFIFQYYEEEERQRGNFPDRFSGHQFPNYSSELNVNALLLGDSALYLCASSSTSTGNQPQHFGDGTRLSIL.

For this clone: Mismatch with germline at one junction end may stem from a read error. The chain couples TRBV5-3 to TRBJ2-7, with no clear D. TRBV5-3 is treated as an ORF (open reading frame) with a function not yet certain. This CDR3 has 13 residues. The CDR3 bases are TGTGCCAGCAGCTACGGTAGGTCCTACGAGCAGTACTTC. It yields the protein CASSYGRSYEQYF.

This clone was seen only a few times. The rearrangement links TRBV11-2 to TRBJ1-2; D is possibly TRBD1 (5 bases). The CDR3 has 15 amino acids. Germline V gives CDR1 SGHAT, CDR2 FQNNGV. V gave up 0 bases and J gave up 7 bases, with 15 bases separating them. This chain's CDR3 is CASSLDLWGYGGYTF. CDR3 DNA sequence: TGTGCCAGCAGCTTAGATCTCTGGGGGTACGGTGGCTACACCTTC.

In nucleotides, the CDR3 is TGTGCTAGTGGTTTGAACTCGCGGGGCCTTAACCCCCTGAGCACTGAAGCTTTCTTT. Translation: CASGLNSRGLNPLSTEAFF. The genes are TRBV12-5 and TRBJ1-1; perhaps TRBD1 as D (5 bases). Trimming stripped 2 bases from V and 4 bases from J, with 26 bases between. The CDR3 contains 19 residues. Looked up from germline, CDR1 is LGHNT and CDR2 is FRNRAP.

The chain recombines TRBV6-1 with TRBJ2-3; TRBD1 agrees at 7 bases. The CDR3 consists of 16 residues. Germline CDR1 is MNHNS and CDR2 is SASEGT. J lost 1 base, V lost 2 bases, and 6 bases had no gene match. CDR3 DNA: TGTGCCAGCAGTGAATTCTACGACAGGGGCACAGATACGCAGTATTTT. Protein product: CASSEFYDRGTDTQYF.